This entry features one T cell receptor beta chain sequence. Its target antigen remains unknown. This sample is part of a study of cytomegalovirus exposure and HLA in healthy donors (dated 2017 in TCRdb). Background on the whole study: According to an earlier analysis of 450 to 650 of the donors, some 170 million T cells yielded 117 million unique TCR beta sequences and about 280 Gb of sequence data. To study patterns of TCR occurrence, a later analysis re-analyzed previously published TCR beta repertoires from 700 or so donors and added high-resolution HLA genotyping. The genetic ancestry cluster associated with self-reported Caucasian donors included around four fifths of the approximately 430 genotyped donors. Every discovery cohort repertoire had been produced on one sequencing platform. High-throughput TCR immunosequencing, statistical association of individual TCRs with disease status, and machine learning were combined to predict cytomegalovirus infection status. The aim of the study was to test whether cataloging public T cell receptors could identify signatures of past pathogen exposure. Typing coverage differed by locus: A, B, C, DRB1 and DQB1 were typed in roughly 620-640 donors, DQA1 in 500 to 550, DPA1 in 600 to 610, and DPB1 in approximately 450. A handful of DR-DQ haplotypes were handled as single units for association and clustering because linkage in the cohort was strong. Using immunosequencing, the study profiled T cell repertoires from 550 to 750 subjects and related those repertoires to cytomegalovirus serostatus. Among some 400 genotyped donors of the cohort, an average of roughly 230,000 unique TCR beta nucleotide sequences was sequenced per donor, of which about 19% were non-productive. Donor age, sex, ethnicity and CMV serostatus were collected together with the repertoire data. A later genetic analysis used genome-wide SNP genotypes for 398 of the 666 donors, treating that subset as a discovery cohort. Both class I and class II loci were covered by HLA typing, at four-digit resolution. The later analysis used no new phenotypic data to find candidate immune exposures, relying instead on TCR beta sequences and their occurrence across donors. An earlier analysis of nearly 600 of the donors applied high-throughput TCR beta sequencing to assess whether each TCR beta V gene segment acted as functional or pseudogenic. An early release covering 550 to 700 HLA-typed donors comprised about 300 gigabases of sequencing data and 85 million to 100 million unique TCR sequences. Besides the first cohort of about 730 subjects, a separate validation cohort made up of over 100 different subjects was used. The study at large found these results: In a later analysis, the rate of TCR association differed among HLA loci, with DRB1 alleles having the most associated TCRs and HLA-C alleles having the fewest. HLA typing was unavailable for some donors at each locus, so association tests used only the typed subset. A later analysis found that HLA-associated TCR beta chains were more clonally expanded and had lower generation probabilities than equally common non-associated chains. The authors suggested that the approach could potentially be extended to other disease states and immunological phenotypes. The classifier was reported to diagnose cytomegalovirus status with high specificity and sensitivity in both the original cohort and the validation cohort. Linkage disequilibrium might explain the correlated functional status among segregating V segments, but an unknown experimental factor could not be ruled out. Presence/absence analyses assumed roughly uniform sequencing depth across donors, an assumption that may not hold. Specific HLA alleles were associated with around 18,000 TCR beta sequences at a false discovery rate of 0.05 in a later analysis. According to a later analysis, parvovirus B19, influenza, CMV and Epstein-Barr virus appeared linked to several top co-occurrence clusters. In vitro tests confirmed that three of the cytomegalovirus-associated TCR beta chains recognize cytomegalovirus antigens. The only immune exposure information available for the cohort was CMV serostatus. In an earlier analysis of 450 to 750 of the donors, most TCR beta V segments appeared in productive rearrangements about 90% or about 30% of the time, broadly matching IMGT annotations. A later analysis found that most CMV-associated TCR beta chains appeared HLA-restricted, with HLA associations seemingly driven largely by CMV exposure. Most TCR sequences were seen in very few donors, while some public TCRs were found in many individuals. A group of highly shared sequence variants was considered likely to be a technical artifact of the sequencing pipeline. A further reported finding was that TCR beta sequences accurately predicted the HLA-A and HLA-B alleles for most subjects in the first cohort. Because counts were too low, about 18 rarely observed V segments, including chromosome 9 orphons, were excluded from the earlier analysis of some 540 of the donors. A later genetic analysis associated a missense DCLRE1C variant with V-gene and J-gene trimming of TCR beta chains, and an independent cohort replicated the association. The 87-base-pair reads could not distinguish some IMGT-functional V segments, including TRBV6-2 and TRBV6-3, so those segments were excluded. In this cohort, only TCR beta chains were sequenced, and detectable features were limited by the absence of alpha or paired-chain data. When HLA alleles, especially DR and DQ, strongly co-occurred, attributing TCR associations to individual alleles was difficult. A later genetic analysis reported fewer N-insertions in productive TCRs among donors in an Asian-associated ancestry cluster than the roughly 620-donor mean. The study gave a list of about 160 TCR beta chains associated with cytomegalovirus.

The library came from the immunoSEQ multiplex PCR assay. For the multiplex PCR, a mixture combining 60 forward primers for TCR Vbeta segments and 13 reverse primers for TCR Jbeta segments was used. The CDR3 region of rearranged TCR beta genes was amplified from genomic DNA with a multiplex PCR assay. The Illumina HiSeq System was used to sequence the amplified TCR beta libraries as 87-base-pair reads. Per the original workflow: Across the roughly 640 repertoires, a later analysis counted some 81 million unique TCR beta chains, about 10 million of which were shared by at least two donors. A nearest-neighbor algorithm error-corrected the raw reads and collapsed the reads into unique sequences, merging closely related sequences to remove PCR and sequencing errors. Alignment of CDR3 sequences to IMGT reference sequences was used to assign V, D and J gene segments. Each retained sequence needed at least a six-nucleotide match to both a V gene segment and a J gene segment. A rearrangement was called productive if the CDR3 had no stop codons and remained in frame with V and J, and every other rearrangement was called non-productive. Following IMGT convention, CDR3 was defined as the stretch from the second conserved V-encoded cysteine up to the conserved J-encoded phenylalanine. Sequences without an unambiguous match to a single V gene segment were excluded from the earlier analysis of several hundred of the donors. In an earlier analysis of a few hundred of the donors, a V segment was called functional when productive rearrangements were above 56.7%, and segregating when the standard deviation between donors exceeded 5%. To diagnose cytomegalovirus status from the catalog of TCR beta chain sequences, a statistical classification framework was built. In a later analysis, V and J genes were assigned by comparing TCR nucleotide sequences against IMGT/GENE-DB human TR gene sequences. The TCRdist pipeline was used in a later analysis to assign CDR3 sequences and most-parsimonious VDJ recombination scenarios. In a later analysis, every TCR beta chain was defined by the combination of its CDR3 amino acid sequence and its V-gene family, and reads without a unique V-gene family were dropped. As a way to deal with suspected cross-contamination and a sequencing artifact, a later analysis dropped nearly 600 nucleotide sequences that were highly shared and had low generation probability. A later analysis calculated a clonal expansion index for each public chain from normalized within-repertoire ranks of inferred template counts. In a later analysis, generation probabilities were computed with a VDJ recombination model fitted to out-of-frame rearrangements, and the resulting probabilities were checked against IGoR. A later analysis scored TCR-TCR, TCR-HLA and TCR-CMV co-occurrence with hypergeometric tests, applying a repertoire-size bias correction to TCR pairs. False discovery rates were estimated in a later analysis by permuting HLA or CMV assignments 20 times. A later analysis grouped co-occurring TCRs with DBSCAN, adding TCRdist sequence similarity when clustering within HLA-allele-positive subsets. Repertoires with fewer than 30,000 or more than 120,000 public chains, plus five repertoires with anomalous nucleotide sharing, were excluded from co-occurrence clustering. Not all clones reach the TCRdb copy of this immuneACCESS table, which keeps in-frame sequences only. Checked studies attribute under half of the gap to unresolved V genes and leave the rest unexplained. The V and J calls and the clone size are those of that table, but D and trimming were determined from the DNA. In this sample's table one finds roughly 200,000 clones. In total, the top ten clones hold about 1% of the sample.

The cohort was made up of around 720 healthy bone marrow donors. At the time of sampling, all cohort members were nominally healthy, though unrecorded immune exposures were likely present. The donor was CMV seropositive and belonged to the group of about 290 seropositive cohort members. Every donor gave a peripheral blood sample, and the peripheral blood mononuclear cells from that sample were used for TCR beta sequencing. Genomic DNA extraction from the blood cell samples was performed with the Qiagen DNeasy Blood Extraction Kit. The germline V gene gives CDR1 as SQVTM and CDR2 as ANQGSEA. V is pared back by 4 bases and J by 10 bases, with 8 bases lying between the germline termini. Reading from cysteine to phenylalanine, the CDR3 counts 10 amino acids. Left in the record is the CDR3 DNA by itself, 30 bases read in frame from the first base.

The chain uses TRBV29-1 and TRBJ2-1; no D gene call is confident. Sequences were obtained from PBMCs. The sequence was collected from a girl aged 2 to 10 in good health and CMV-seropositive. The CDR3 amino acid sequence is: CSVGSREQFF. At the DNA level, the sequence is TGCAGCGTTGGAAGCAGGGAGCAGTTCTTC.